A selection of T cell receptor beta chains follows, all from one sample in a study of control samples from healthy donors and cancer patients. Using immunoSEQ multiplex PCR, the repertoire was profiled, and TCRdb retains in-frame clones only, with some absent. This repertoire shows 130,000 to 150,000 clones, over 90% found once; its top ten account for over 12%. Sample: PBMCs. Receptor source: a man aged 60 to 69 with colorectal cancer. The CDR3 runs from the conserved cysteine through the conserved F or W. D genes are given only for firm matches. Part of the rows lack a size; the others show once, few, many or a class for expanded clones.

>TRBJ2-2|TRBV4-3|.|.
CASSQGLEEPGELFF
>TRBJ2-1|TRBV30|once|TRBD1
CAWGGTGWSEQFF
>TRBJ1-1|TRBV18|.|.
CASSVGRVGITEAFF
>TRBJ2-1|TRBV24-1|.|TRBD1
CATGTGYNEQFF
>TRBJ1-2|TRBV7-9|.|.
CASRKEGGDGYTF
>TRBJ2-5|TRBV30|.|.
CAWSALGETQYF
>TRBJ2-1|TRBV6-2/TRBV6-3|.|TRBD2
CASSFHRLAGNYNEQFF
>TRBJ1-1|TRBV3-1/TRBV3-2|.|.
CASRLRATNTEAFF
>TRBJ2-1|TRBV9|.|TRBD2
CASSVGDSGGAGEQFF
>TRBJ2-5|TRBV2|.|.
CASREVETQYF
>TRBJ2-3|TRBV6-6|.|TRBD1
CASSPPGQGDTQYF
>TRBJ1-2|TRBV18|.|.
CASSPPGGAYGYTF
>TRBJ1-3|TRBV27|.|.
CASSLRGGNTIYF
>TRBJ2-1|TRBV5-8|.|.
CASSFAAHRALSYNEQFF
>TRBJ1-5|TRBV6-1|.|.
CASTETSNQPQHF
>TRBJ1-2|TRBV6-5|once|.
CASSYSIGGGYGYTF
>TRBJ1-1|TRBV5-1|.|.
CASSLDGQDTEAFF
>TRBJ2-7|TRBV5-4|once|TRBD2
CASSLGTSQVVYEQYF
>TRBJ2-7|TRBV6-2/TRBV6-3|.|TRBD2
CASTPLGAGRYEQYF
>TRBJ2-1|TRBV19|.|TRBD2
CASSQLAGASYDNEQFF
>TRBJ2-5|TRBV3-1/TRBV3-2|.|.
CASSQVPQETQYF
>TRBJ2-7|TRBV18|.|.
CASSPRGTQSYEQYF
>TRBJ2-7|TRBV6-2/TRBV6-3|.|.
CASSLPTNLVLKGYEQYF
>TRBJ2-7|TRBV4-1|.|TRBD1
CASSQQQGFYYEQYF
>TRBJ2-7|TRBV6-5|.|TRBD1
CASSSGQGTYEQYF
>TRBJ1-2|TRBV14|.|TRBD1
CASSLIDREGYTF
>TRBJ1-5|TRBV5-1|.|.
CASSLESGRNQPQHF
>TRBJ1-1|TRBV2|.|TRBD1
CASVITGVGTEAFF
>TRBJ2-7|TRBV29-1|.|TRBD2
CSVALAAQVYEQYF
>TRBJ1-3|TRBV2|.|.
CASRQDSGNTIYF
>TRBJ1-4|TRBV5-1|.|TRBD1
CASSDRQGGQEKLFF
>TRBJ1-4|TRBV4-1|.|.
CASSQIGVAHNEKLFF
>TRBJ1-2|TRBV4-1|.|.
CASSQGPHLGGNYGYTF
>TRBJ1-2|TRBV5-1|.|TRBD1
CASSFGTGLGYTF
>TRBJ1-5|TRBV6-6|.|.
CASSEDFSNQPQHF
>TRBJ1-5|TRBV7-8|.|.
CASSLVVGDHQPQHF
>TRBJ2-1|TRBV4-1|.|.
CASSQGREGDEQFF
>TRBJ1-2|TRBV9|.|.
CASSLANYGYTF
>TRBJ2-7|TRBV20-1|once|.
CSASPGPSYEQYF
>TRBJ2-7|TRBV4-3|.|TRBD1
CASSQTDRGGLEQYF
>TRBJ2-1|TRBV15|once|TRBD2
CATSRDLGLARHEQFF
>TRBJ1-2|TRBV18|.|.
CASSPPETAYGYTF
>TRBJ2-3|TRBV5-5|.|TRBD2
CASSFGLAGGLYSTDTQYF
>TRBJ2-3|TRBV27|few|.
CASKPTVGADTQYF
>TRBJ2-3|TRBV7-6|.|TRBD2
CASSLGAGVDTQYF
>TRBJ2-5|TRBV18|.|.
CASLASEETQYF
>TRBJ2-5|TRBV27|.|TRBD1
CASSKGQGSETQYF
>TRBJ2-7|TRBV4-1|.|.
CASSQDVRGGYYEQYF
>TRBJ1-5|TRBV3-1/TRBV3-2|.|.
CASSQAGSVQPQHF
>TRBJ1-1|TRBV30|.|.
CAWTIGATEAFF
>TRBJ1-2|TRBV5-1|.|TRBD1
CASSPGQGNYGYTF
>TRBJ2-2|TRBV3-1/TRBV3-2|.|TRBD1
CASSQAGITGAGELFF
>TRBJ2-3|TRBV4-2|once|.
CASSLHLERTDTQYF
>TRBJ1-1|TRBV5-1|.|.
CASSLNPGGGSEAFF
>TRBJ2-5|TRBV30|.|.
CAWDSQETQYF
>TRBJ1-1|TRBV7-9|.|.
CAIRAGTANTEAFF
>TRBJ2-7|TRBV7-9|.|.
CASSFTYEQYF